A single T cell receptor beta chain is shown here with its context. Per the study methods: Amplification from reference gene primers served as the basis for estimated nucleated cell counts. Produced via immunoSEQ multiplex PCR; TCRdb's table is partial and in-frame only. Clone size and the V and J calls come from that table; the DNA yielded D and trimming. Of over 90,000 clones listed, roughly 84% were seen once; the top ten hold around 12%. The data were taken from a study of blood T cell repertoires in COVID-19. The germline V and J ends were trimmed by 7 bases and 2 bases, with 11 bases remaining between them. Germline V gives CDR1 MDHEN, CDR2 SYDVKM. CDR3 length: 13 residues.

The receptor comes from a human donor in a cohort sampled during active COVID-19. This chain joins TRBV28 and TRBJ1-2, with D possibly matching TRBD1 (5 bases). The material sequenced was peripheral blood. CDR3 nucleotides: TGTGCCAGCAAACTTAGACAGAACTATGGCTACACCTTC. Amino acids: CASKLRQNYGYTF.